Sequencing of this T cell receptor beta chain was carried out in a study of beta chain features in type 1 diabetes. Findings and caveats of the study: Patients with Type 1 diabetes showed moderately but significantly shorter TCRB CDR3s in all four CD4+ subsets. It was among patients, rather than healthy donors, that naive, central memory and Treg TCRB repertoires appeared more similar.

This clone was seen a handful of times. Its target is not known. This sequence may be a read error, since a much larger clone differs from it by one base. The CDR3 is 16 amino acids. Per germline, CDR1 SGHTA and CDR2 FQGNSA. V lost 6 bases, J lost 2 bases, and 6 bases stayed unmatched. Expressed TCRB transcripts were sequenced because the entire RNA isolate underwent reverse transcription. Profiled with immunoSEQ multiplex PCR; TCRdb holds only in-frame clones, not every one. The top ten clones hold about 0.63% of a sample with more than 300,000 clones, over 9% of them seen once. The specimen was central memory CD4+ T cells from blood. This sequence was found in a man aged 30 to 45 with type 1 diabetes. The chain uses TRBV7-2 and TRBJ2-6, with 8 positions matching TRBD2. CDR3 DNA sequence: TGTGCCAGCAGGGCACTAGCGGAGGCTGGGGCCAACGTCCTGACTTTC. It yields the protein CASRALAEAGANVLTF.